Listed below are T cell receptor beta chains from one sample, sequenced in a study of control samples from healthy donors and cancer patients. Data came from immunoSEQ multiplex PCR; TCRdb stores just in-frame clones and leaves some out. The data show more than 100,000 clones, with around 89% seen just once and approximately 19% held by the top ten. Sequencing was carried out using PBMCs. All receptors come from a man aged 55 to 70 with lung cancer. Each CDR3 is given with its conserved first and last residue. Each record gives: clone size, D gene, V gene, J gene, CDR3 protein, CDR3 DNA. A D gene is named only where the DNA matches it firmly. A row's size may be missing; if present it is once, few, many or a size class.

>-|-|TRBV3-1/TRBV3-2|TRBJ2-3
CASSQVKGGTDTQYF
TGTGCCAGCAGCCAAGTGAAGGGGGGCACAGATACGCAGTATTTT
>-|TRBD2|TRBV5-1|TRBJ2-5
CASRGLAGGRQETQYF
TGCGCCAGCAGGGGACTAGCGGGGGGGCGTCAAGAGACCCAGTACTTC
>-|TRBD1|TRBV5-1|TRBJ2-3
CASSEGQFTDTQYF
TGCGCCAGCAGCGAGGGACAGTTCACAGATACGCAGTATTTT
>-|-|TRBV12-3/TRBV12-4|TRBJ1-5
CASSFGGPQPQHF
TGTGCCAGCAGTTTTGGAGGGCCACAGCCCCAGCATTTT
>-|-|TRBV5-1|TRBJ2-5
CASSFNDGRGETQYF
TGCGCCAGCAGCTTTAATGACGGACGAGGAGAGACCCAGTACTTC
>-|-|TRBV5-6|TRBJ1-1
CASSSVGADEAFF
TGTGCCAGCAGCTCTGTCGGGGCAGACGAAGCTTTCTTT
>-|-|TRBV28|TRBJ1-3
CASSLHSLSGNTIYF
TGTGCCAGCAGTTTGCATAGTCTCTCTGGAAACACCATATATTTT
>-|-|TRBV6-4|TRBJ2-3
CASSLSAGAVDTQYF
TGTGCCAGCAGTCTGAGCGCGGGGGCCGTAGATACGCAGTATTTT
>-|TRBD1|TRBV18|TRBJ1-2
CASSPQDRGGYTF
TGTGCCAGCTCACCGCAGGACAGGGGTGGCTACACCTTC
>-|-|TRBV10-1|TRBJ1-1
CASSESRRFTEAFF
TGCGCCAGCAGTGAGTCGCGAAGGTTCACTGAAGCTTTCTTT
>-|TRBD1|TRBV3-1/TRBV3-2|TRBJ1-5
CASSHHTRTGRAQPQHF
TGTGCCAGCAGCCACCACACAAGGACAGGGAGAGCACAGCCCCAGCATTTT
>-|TRBD2|TRBV10-3|TRBJ2-1
CAISGNSGGVYNEQFF
TGTGCCATCAGTGGCAATAGCGGGGGGGTCTACAATGAGCAGTTCTTC
>few|TRBD2|TRBV2|TRBJ2-3
CASRSAAGYRTDTQYF
TGTGCCAGCAGGAGTGCAGCGGGGTATCGAACAGATACGCAGTATTTT
>once|-|TRBV6-6|TRBJ2-3
CASSRAGTDTQYF
TGTGCCAGCAGTAGGGCGGGAACAGATACGCAGTATTTT